Listed below are T cell receptor beta chains from one sample, sequenced in a study of blood T cells in healthy people across ages. TCRdb redid the calling of the 5' RACE reads with MiXCR, one entry per CDR3 protein. The sample records 1.2 million to 1.5 million distinct CDR3 sequences, around two fifths being singletons. The source material was blood. Receptor source: a woman aged 18-29 years in good health. Both conserved end residues are part of each CDR3. The order of the fields is clone size, J gene, V gene, D gene, CDR3 DNA, CDR3 protein. A D gene is named only where the DNA matches it firmly. The size entry is marked missing in some rows and otherwise reads once, few, many or a size class.

abundance: few
j_gene: TRBJ1-6
v_gene: TRBV12-3/TRBV12-4
d_gene: -
CDR3nt: TGTGCCAGCAGTCGAGTAGGACCCCTCCACTTT
CDR3aa: CASSRVGPLHF

abundance: once
j_gene: TRBJ2-7
v_gene: TRBV27
d_gene: TRBD2
CDR3nt: TGTGCCAGCAGCACGCGAGCGGGAGCGTCCTACGAGCAGTACTTC
CDR3aa: CASSTRAGASYEQYF

abundance: few
j_gene: TRBJ2-3
v_gene: TRBV11-2
d_gene: TRBD2
CDR3nt: TGTGCCAGCAGCTTAGGACTAGCGGGAGGCCAAGGAGATACGCAGTATTTT
CDR3aa: CASSLGLAGGQGDTQYF

abundance: few
j_gene: TRBJ2-5
v_gene: TRBV7-2
d_gene: TRBD2
CDR3nt: TGTGCCAGCAGTGGGAGGGTGTCCCAAGAGACCCAGTACTTC
CDR3aa: CASSGRVSQETQYF

abundance: few
j_gene: TRBJ2-1
v_gene: TRBV4-1
d_gene: -
CDR3nt: TGCGCGACGAGCGGTTCCTACAATGAGCAGTTCTTC
CDR3aa: CATSGSYNEQFF

abundance: few
j_gene: TRBJ2-5
v_gene: TRBV25-1
d_gene: TRBD1
CDR3nt: TGTGCCAGCAACCCGACAGGGGGCTTAGAGACCCAGTACTTC
CDR3aa: CASNPTGGLETQYF

abundance: few
j_gene: TRBJ1-2
v_gene: TRBV21-1
d_gene: -
CDR3nt: TGTGCCAGCCCCACCGGGACCGGGGAACCCTATGGCTACACCTTC
CDR3aa: CASPTGTGEPYGYTF

abundance: once
j_gene: TRBJ1-6
v_gene: TRBV6-5
d_gene: -
CDR3nt: TGTGCCAGCAGTTACGCGGGGACAACAAATTCACCCCTCCACTTT
CDR3aa: CASSYAGTTNSPLHF

abundance: few
j_gene: TRBJ2-7
v_gene: TRBV3-1
d_gene: TRBD2
CDR3nt: TGTGCCAGCAGGTCGACTAGCGGGGGGACTAACTCCTACGAGCAGTACTTC
CDR3aa: CASRSTSGGTNSYEQYF

abundance: few
j_gene: TRBJ2-1
v_gene: TRBV24-1
d_gene: TRBD2
CDR3nt: TGTGCCACCAGTGGAAGACCGGGACTAGGACCCCCCGAGCAGTTCTTC
CDR3aa: CATSGRPGLGPPEQFF

abundance: few
j_gene: TRBJ1-5
v_gene: TRBV4-1
d_gene: -
CDR3nt: TGCGCCAGCAGCCAAGATTGGGGTAGCAATCAGCCCCAGCATTTT
CDR3aa: CASSQDWGSNQPQHF

abundance: few
j_gene: TRBJ2-7
v_gene: TRBV29-1
d_gene: -
CDR3nt: TGCAGCGTTCGGTATGGGCTGAACTACGAGCAGTACTTC
CDR3aa: CSVRYGLNYEQYF

abundance: -
j_gene: TRBJ1-2
v_gene: TRBV5-1
d_gene: TRBD1
CDR3nt: TGCGCCAGCAGCACCAGGGGGCCCGGGTCCTATGGCTACACCTTC
CDR3aa: CASSTRGPGSYGYTF

abundance: -
j_gene: TRBJ2-1
v_gene: TRBV10-3
d_gene: TRBD1
CDR3nt: TGTGCCATCAGTGAGACTAGAACAGGGGCTGGTGAGCAGTTCTTC
CDR3aa: CAISETRTGAGEQFF

abundance: few
j_gene: TRBJ2-2
v_gene: TRBV24-1
d_gene: -
CDR3nt: TGTGCCACCAGTGATTTGCGGCAGGGGGGAACCGGGGAGCTGTTTTTT
CDR3aa: CATSDLRQGGTGELFF

abundance: few
j_gene: TRBJ2-7
v_gene: TRBV7-7
d_gene: TRBD1
CDR3nt: TGTGCTAGCAGCTCCCGGACAGGCCTCGAGCAGTACTTC
CDR3aa: CASSSRTGLEQYF

abundance: few
j_gene: TRBJ2-5
v_gene: TRBV2
d_gene: TRBD2
CDR3nt: TGTGCCAGCAGTATGACTAGCGGGGTTGAGACCCAGTACTTC
CDR3aa: CASSMTSGVETQYF